Described below is a single T cell receptor beta chain sequence and its context. The antigen it binds to is not known. No quality values exist for individual bases; no much larger clone is one base distant. Trimming takes 0 bases from V and 8 bases from J, and the germline ends sit 11 bases apart. Counted from cysteine to phenylalanine, this CDR3 has 13 amino acids. Solely the CDR3 DNA is kept, with 39 bases framed from the first base. CDR1 GTSNPN and CDR2 SVGIG are derived from the germline V gene (reference sequence). This sample was included in a study of blood T cell repertoires in COVID-19 (dated by TCRdb to the early 2020s). Regarding the complete study: Collaborator samples came from the United States, Italy and Spain and covered acute and convalescent phases of COVID-19. The repertoires were released in a freely available public database intended as a resource for research on the immune response to SARS-CoV-2. A de-identified subject ID, COVID-19 status, age in years and sex were almost always included in the sample metadata. Where available, HLA class I and class II types were obtained from metadata supplied by the sample provider rather than from assay-based typing. The prospective study material was composed of cDNA or gDNA derived from T cells, B-cell-depleted T cells, or PBMCs. The dataset comprised deeply sampled blood TCRbeta repertoires from subjects exposed to, actively infected with, or recovered from COVID-19. Samples came from the ongoing ImmuneRACE study (first 160 participants) plus 1,254 subjects from 6 global collaborators.

TCRbeta CDR3 regions were amplified from genomic DNA by means of the immunoSEQ Assay, a bias-controlled multiplex PCR. The paper's processing steps were these. The number of nucleated cells in each sample was estimated from the amplification of reference gene primers within the assay. To quantify the absolute abundance of each unique TCRbeta CDR3 rearrangement, sequence reads were collapsed and filtered. For each sample, productive Simpson clonality was calculated by taking the square root of Simpson's diversity index across productive rearrangements. TCRdb re-hosts the immuneACCESS table, in-frame sequences only. Its copies lack some clones; in the studies checked, an unresolved V gene accounts for under half of them, and the cause for the rest is not known. The DNA gave D and trimming, while V, J and clone size come from that table. This sample lists 330,000 or so clones; about 87% were detected once. Clones ranked in the top ten supply around 10% of the sample.

The research as a whole found: Clinical and demographic metadata were provided uncurated, with the amount varying by source and participant.

In Seattle, one collaborating source enrolled patients while the infection was active and tracked those patients longitudinally over the course of disease. Collaborating institutions collected whole blood in K2EDTA tubes following their own protocols. Collaborator samples were shipped for TCRbeta analysis as frozen whole blood, isolated PBMCs, or DNA extracted from either sample type. The rearrangement combines TRBV30 with TRBJ2-1, with the identity of the D gene unclear. The clonotype was recovered from a man between 25 and 39 years old with COVID-19, enrolled during active disease. Sequencing was carried out using peripheral blood. The CDR3 loop reads CAWSVRWRYEQFF. The DNA sequence follows: TGTGCCTGGAGTGTACGGTGGCGGTATGAGCAGTTCTTC.